The 17 T cell receptor beta chains below were found in one sample sequenced in a study of technical replicates of blood from several donors. Repertoires were generated with immunoSEQ multiplex PCR, while TCRdb's copy carries only in-frame clones and drops some. The table records about 13,000 clones, approximately 83% of them present only once. Material for sequencing was PBMCs. These receptors were obtained from a human donor in good health.

The chain links TRBV10-3 to TRBJ2-2; TRBD2 matches at 9 bases. This CDR3 contains 16 residues. The V segment lost 6 bases and the J segment 1 base; nucleotides outside the gene matches: 6. Per the germline V gene, CDR1 is ENHRY and CDR2 is SYGVKD. CDR3 sequence: CAISPISGGNTGELFF. The CDR3 DNA reads as TGTGCCATCAGCCCAATTAGCGGGGGGAACACCGGGGAGCTGTTTTTT.

This chain links TRBV19 with TRBJ2-4, with 7 bases lining up with TRBD1. CDR1 is LNHDA, CDR2 SQIVND, per germline (reference sequence). This CDR3 contains 15 residues. J lost 1 base, V lost 4 bases, and 4 bases had no gene match. In nucleotides, the CDR3 is TGTGCCAGTAGTACCATACAGGGGGCCAAAAACATTCAGTACTTC. This gives the protein CASSTIQGAKNIQYF.

The chain joins TRBV5-1 to TRBJ1-3, with a weak D call TRBD1 (5 bases). There are 16 residues in the CDR3. Germline V gives CDR1 SGHRS, CDR2 YFSETQ. The V end was cut by 6 bases, the J end by 2 bases, with 18 bases between. In nucleotides, the CDR3 is TGCGCCAGCACCATGTGGGGGGAGAGGACTGGAAACACCATATATTTT. Encoded protein: CASTMWGERTGNTIYF. Full variable domain (missing parts from reference TRBV5-1 and TRBJ1-3): KAGVTQTPRYLIKTRGQQVTLSCSPISGHRSVSWYQQTPGQGLQFLFEYFSETQRNKGNFPGRFSGRQFSNSRSEMNVSTLELGDSALYLCASTMWGERTGNTIYFGEGSWLTVV.

V gene TRBV30 combines with J gene TRBJ2-7; perhaps TRBD2 as D (6 bases). Looked up from germline, CDR1 is GTSNPN and CDR2 is SVGIG (reference sequence). V lost 2 bases, J lost 4 bases, and 15 bases lay in between. The CDR3 contains 14 residues. Here the CDR3 reads CAWSSASASYEQYF. In nucleotides, the CDR3 is TGTGCCTGGAGTTCGGCTAGCGCTAGTTACGAGCAGTACTTC. Filled out from reference TRBV30 and TRBJ2-7, the complete variable domain reads SQTIHQWPATLVQPVGSPLSLECTVEGTSNPNLYWYRQAAGRGLQLLFYSVGIGQISSEVPQNLSASRPQDRQFILSSKKLLLSDSGFYLCAWSSASASYEQYFGPGTRLTVT.

This chain uses TRBV7-6 with TRBJ2-5; D may be TRBD2 (7 bases). CDR3 length: 14 residues. Deletions cut 4 bases from V and 0 bases from J, with 9 bases between. Germline-derived CDR1 and CDR2 are SGHVS and FNYEAQ. CDR3 in amino acids: CASSSGGHQETQYF. For the CDR3, the DNA is TGTGCCAGCAGCTCCGGGGGGCACCAAGAGACCCAGTACTTC.

The V gene is TRBV5-1, the J gene TRBJ2-3; 10 bases align to TRBD2. The CDR3 spans 15 residues. With V trimmed by 0 bases and J by 3 bases, 1 base remained unmatched. The germline gives CDR1 SGHRS, CDR2 YFSETQ. The CDR3 is CASSLGTSGTDTQYF. In DNA, the CDR3 is TGCGCCAGCAGCTTGGGGACTAGCGGTACAGATACGCAGTATTTT.

The chain joins TRBV30 to TRBJ1-5; D is unclear. Germline CDR1 and CDR2: GTSNPN and SVGIG (reference sequence). Trimming pared 2 bases from V and 3 bases from J, leaving 11 bases between. The length of the CDR3 is 14 residues. The CDR3 protein is CAWSFRQFNQPQHF. The CDR3 nucleotides are TGTGCCTGGAGTTTCCGACAATTCAATCAGCCCCAGCATTTT.

This chain links TRBV7-6 with TRBJ1-1, with D perhaps matching TRBD1 (5 bases). This CDR3 region has 13 residues. V lost 5 bases to trimming and J lost 6 bases, with 13 bases between them. Germline CDR1 and CDR2: SGHVS and FNYEAQ. CDR3: CASSPTESAEAFF. The CDR3 region has the DNA TGTGCCAGCAGCCCGACAGAGTCGGCTGAAGCTTTCTTT.

This clone was picked up one time. The CDR3 nucleotides read TGTGCCAGCAGAACGACAGGGGACACCGGGGAGCTGTTTTTT. Protein: CASRTTGDTGELFF. The genes are TRBV27 and TRBJ2-2; 8 bases are shared with TRBD1. This CDR3 contains 14 residues. V gave up 6 bases and J gave up 3 bases; unmatched junction bases: 3. From germline, CDR1 is MNHEY and CDR2 SMNVEV (reference sequence).

CDR3 residues: CASSSGSGELFF. For the CDR3, the DNA is TGTGCCAGCAGTTCGGGGTCCGGGGAGCTGTTTTTT. V gene TRBV7-9 combines with J gene TRBJ2-2; perhaps TRBD2 as D (5 bases). Germline V gene lookup returns CDR1 SEHNR and CDR2 FQNEAQ (reference sequence). Trimming cost V 6 bases and J 6 bases, with 8 bases left between them. The CDR3 is 12 amino acids.

J is TRBJ2-5 and V is TRBV10-3, with 14 nucleotides matching TRBD2. The CDR3 spans 17 residues. The V gene end was trimmed by 4 bases and the J gene end by 3 bases; junction bases not matched to a gene: 7. CDR1 is ENHRY, CDR2 SYGVKD, per germline. CDR3 in amino acids: CAISVGGTSGGEETQYF. The CDR3 nucleotides read TGTGCCATCAGTGTGGGGGGGACTAGCGGGGGTGAAGAGACCCAGTACTTC.

The V and J genes are TRBV6-6 and TRBJ1-1; D may be TRBD1 (6 bases). Trimming pared 2 bases from V and 0 bases from J, leaving 7 bases between. The germline V gene has CDR1 MNHNY and CDR2 SVGAGI (reference sequence). The CDR3 is made up of 14 amino acids. CDR3 in amino acids: CASSYEGVNTEAFF. The CDR3 nucleotides are TGTGCCAGCAGTTACGAGGGGGTGAACACTGAAGCTTTCTTT.

This clone was counted a few times. This chain links TRBV14 with TRBJ2-2; D not certain. The CDR3 consists of 15 residues. From germline, CDR1 is SGHDN and CDR2 FVKESK. The V end was cut by 5 bases, the J end by 0 bases, with 10 bases between. CDR3 nucleotide sequence: TGTGCCAGCAGCAGGTGGGCCTCGAACACCGGGGAGCTGTTTTTT. This codes for CASSRWASNTGELFF.

This clone was found a few times. The gene calls are TRBV13 and TRBJ2-7; 7 nucleotides match TRBD1. This CDR3 has 14 amino acids. J was trimmed by 0 bases and V by 5 bases; bases with no gene match: 4. Per the germline V gene, CDR1 is PRHDT and CDR2 is FYEKMQ (reference sequence). DNA of the CDR3: TGTGCCAGCAGCATGGGACAGAGCTCCTACGAGCAGTACTTC. Its translation is CASSMGQSSYEQYF.

This chain joins TRBV5-1 and TRBJ2-7, with 9 bases fitting TRBD1. V lost 4 bases and J lost 0; bases outside the gene matches: 5. CDR1 and CDR2 from the germline V gene are SGHRS and YFSETQ. This CDR3 region has 15 residues. The chain's CDR3 is CASSPGQGLSYEQYF. In DNA, the CDR3 is TGCGCCAGCAGCCCGGGACAGGGCCTCTCCTACGAGCAGTACTTC.

The chain carries TRBV19 and TRBJ2-5; 8 bases are a match to TRBD1. After removal of 4 bases from V and 6 bases from J, the junction contained 7 bases not matched to a gene. This CDR3 is 14 amino acids long. Germline CDR1 LNHDA, CDR2 SQIVND (reference sequence). The CDR3 bases are TGTGCCAGTAGTACCTCAGGGGGCGGAAAGACCCAGTACTTC. Protein sequence: CASSTSGGGKTQYF.

The chain employs TRBV6-4 and TRBJ2-1; 8 bases align to TRBD2. Germline trimming cut 0 bases from V and 11 bases from J; bases unmatched to any gene: 3. Germline values: CDR1 MRHNA, CDR2 SNTAGT. This CDR3 contains 13 residues. In DNA, the CDR3 is TGTGCCAGCAGTGACTCTGAGCGGGAGAAGCAGTTCTTC. It codes for CASSDSEREKQFF.